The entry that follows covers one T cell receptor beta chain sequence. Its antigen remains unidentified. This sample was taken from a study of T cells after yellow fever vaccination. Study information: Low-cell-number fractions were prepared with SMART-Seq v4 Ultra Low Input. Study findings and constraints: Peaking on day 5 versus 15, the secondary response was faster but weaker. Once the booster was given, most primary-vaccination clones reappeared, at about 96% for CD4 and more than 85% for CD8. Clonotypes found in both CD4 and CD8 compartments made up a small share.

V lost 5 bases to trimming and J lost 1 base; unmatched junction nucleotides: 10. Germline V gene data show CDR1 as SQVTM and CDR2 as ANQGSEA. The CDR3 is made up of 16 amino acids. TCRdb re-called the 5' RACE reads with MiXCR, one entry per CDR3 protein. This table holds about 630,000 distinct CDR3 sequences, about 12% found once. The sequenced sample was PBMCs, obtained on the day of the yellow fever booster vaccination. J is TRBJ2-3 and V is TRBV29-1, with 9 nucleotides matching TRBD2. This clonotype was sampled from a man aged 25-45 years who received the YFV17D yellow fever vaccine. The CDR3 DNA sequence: TGCAGCGTTAAAGTCGGCGGGAGGGGTCGCACAGATACGCAGTATTTT. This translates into CSVKVGGRGRTDTQYF.